This T cell receptor (beta chain) was documented in a study of chemoradiotherapy in HPV16-positive cancers. V lost 2 bases and J lost 2, with 16 bases in between. CDR3 length equals 15 residues. Germline CDR1 is GTSNPN and CDR2 is SVGIG (reference sequence). This table comes from immunoSEQ multiplex PCR, and its TCRdb copy is limited to in-frame clones, with some not included. This table holds about 2,700 clones, 70% to 80% found once. Material: tumor tissue, obtained from a patient who underwent chemoradiotherapy. This TCR was recovered from a human donor with HPV-associated anogenital cancer. The chain uses TRBV30 and TRBJ2-7; the D call may be TRBD1 or TRBD2 (6 bases each). The CDR3 bases are TGTGCCTGGAGTAGGGGGGCTACCCAAACCTACGAGCAGTACTTC. It codes for CAWSRGATQTYEQYF.